Below, one TCR beta chain is given with its context. Its antigen is unknown. This entry belongs to a study of cytomegalovirus exposure and HLA in healthy donors. Study-wide points: It was only CMV serostatus that was available as immune exposure information. An ancestry cluster, one associated with Asian ancestry, reportedly showed fewer N-insertions than the approximately 660-donor mean in a later analysis.

With 60 Vbeta and 13 Jbeta primers, the PCR was carried out. Profiling relied on immunoSEQ multiplex PCR, and the TCRdb table lists in-frame clones only, not all of them. The repertoire includes fewer than 200,000 clones, roughly 76% of them detected once, and about 2.5% sits in the top ten. V lost 1 base to trimming and J lost 5 bases; unmatched junction nucleotides: 9. CDR3 size: 16 residues. CDR1 SGHNT and CDR2 YENEEA come from the germline V gene. V gene TRBV11-3 combines with J gene TRBJ2-5; 8 nucleotides align to TRBD2. This sequence was found in a male donor in good health and CMV-seronegative. Input material: PBMCs. The CDR3 spells CASSLAGSGDSETQYF. CDR3 sequence (DNA): TGTGCCAGCAGCTTAGCAGGTAGCGGGGATTCGGAGACCCAGTACTTC.